The 28 T cell receptor beta chains below were found in one sample sequenced in a study of T cells in Graves' hyperthyroidism and ophthalmopathy. Amplified TCR beta CDR3 regions derived from RNA transcripts. Using the HTBI primer set, a first-round RT-PCR was run on the TCR CDR3. One entry per CDR3 protein results from TCRdb running MiXCR on the multiplex PCR reads. The sample lists roughly 350,000 distinct CDR3 sequences; over 11% were seen once. The material sequenced was blood. These receptors came from a woman between 25 and 40 years old with Graves' hyperthyroidism.

The table lists this clonotype with a count of one. Sequence at one end of the junction differs from germline and may be a read error. The chain carries TRBV6-9 and TRBJ2-3, with D possibly TRBD2 on 5 matching bases. CDR3 length equals 15 residues. In germline, CDR1 is MNHGY, CDR2 SVAAGI. Here the CDR3 DNA reads TGTACCAGCAGTTACACCCGGACTAGCACAGATACGCAGTATTTT. It translates to CTSSYTRTSTDTQYF.

About this clonotype itself: Being one base from a much bigger clone, this may be a read error. This chain's CDR3 is CAGSEGGTVLWEGADTQYF. CDR3 coding DNA: TGTGCCGGCAGTGAAGGGGGGACCGTACTGTGGGAAGGTGCAGATACGCAGTATTTT. The V and J genes are TRBV25-1 and TRBJ2-3, with D perhaps given as TRBD1 or TRBD2 (6 bases each). The length of the CDR3 is 19 residues. Germline CDR1 MGHDK, CDR2 SYGVNS.

Remarks on this clonotype: Here the CDR3 omits its conserved ending phenylalanine or tryptophan, so a read error is the likely source. The V and J genes are TRBV3-1 and TRBJ1-1; weak D call: TRBD1 (5 bases). CDR3 length: 14 amino acids. In germline, CDR1 is LGHDT, CDR2 YNNKEL (reference sequence). Trimming pared 4 bases from V and 0 bases from J, leaving 9 bases between. The CDR3: CASSRGRLNTEAFL. Written as DNA, the CDR3 is TGTGCCAGCAGCCGGGGACGCCTGAACACTGAAGCTTTCTTG.

The gene calls are TRBV30 and TRBJ2-7, with TRBD2 as a possible D gene (7 bases). The CDR3 is 14 residues long. Per the germline V gene, CDR1 is GTSNPN and CDR2 is SVGIG (reference sequence). V lost 4 bases and J 2 bases, leaving 15 bases between the germline ends. The CDR3 spells CAWTLRGGPYEQYF. The CDR3 bases are TGTGCCTGGACCCTGAGGGGGGGCCCCTACGAGCAGTACTTC.

This chain links TRBV30 with TRBJ1-5; no reliable D call. The length of the CDR3 is 12 residues. Trimming took 4 bases from V and 6 from J, leaving 10 bases between them. Germline assignment: CDR1 GTSNPN and CDR2 SVGIG (reference sequence). The CDR3 nucleotides read TGTGCCTGGAAGTACGGAAGTCAGCCCCAGCATTTT. Translation: CAWKYGSQPQHF.

This chain uses TRBV28 with TRBJ2-5; D not certain. From germline, CDR1 is MDHEN and CDR2 SYDVKM. The length of the CDR3 is 13 residues. The germline V and J ends were trimmed by 7 bases and 7 bases, with 16 bases remaining between them. The CDR3 coding sequence is TGTGCCAGCACGTTCGGAGACGTGGGGACCCAGTACTTC. It translates to CASTFGDVGTQYF.

Many counts were recorded for this clonotype. The rearrangement links TRBV28 to TRBJ2-4; no clear D. Germline CDR1 and CDR2: MDHEN and SYDVKM. The CDR3 extends over 14 amino acids. V lost 3 bases to trimming and J lost 0 bases, with 6 bases between them. The CDR3 DNA sequence: TGTGCCAGCAGTTTCGTCTTAGCCAAAAACATTCAGTACTTC. Its protein product is CASSFVLAKNIQYF.

This clonotype has a handful of counts. The chain combines TRBV20-1 with TRBJ2-1; 10 bases fit TRBD2. The CDR3 has 15 residues. Germline values: CDR1 DFQATT, CDR2 SNEGSKA (reference sequence). Trimming at V came to 5 bases and at J to 5 bases, leaving 9 bases not matched to a gene. CDR3 sequence (DNA): TGCAGTGCTGAAGGCCTAGCGGGAGTGGACAATGAGCAGTTCTTC. This gives the protein CSAEGLAGVDNEQFF.

This clonotype was detected many times. The rearrangement uses TRBV5-4 and TRBJ2-3, with 8 nucleotides matching TRBD2. The CDR3 spans 17 residues. V lost 0 bases and J lost 5; bases outside the gene matches: 11. Germline V gene sequence: CDR1 SGHNT, CDR2 YYREEE (reference sequence). The CDR3 region is CASSLASGGGFGDTQYF. The DNA for the CDR3 is TGTGCCAGCAGCTTGGCTTCGGGGGGGGGCTTCGGAGATACGCAGTATTTT.

This clonotype has only a few counts. CDR3 loop: CASSQGWGWEPQHF. The DNA of the CDR3 is TGTGCCAGCAGTCAGGGTTGGGGCTGGGAGCCCCAGCATTTT. The rearrangement joins TRBV12-3 or TRBV12-4 to TRBJ1-5, with D possibly TRBD1 on 5 matching bases. V lost 5 bases, J lost 8 bases, and 16 bases lay in between. This CDR3 contains 14 residues.

The chain couples TRBV10-3 to TRBJ2-1, with D perhaps matching TRBD1 (6 bases). The CDR3 extends over 12 amino acids. Germline-derived CDR1 and CDR2 are ENHRY and SYGVKD. V was pared by 9 bases and J by 15 bases, with 21 bases between. The CDR3 loop reads CAISGDGSRWFF. In DNA, the CDR3 is TGTGCCATTTCAGGGGACGGAAGCAGGTGGTTCTTC.

There are a few counts of this clonotype. Compared with germline, one end of the junction differs, possibly owing to a read error. V is TRBV7-2 and J is TRBJ2-6; 7 positions match TRBD2. Germline V gene data show CDR1 as SGHTA and CDR2 as FQGNSA. The CDR3 loop spans 17 amino acids. As DNA, the CDR3 is TGTGCCAGCAGCTTACGGACTAGTCTCGCTGGGGCCAACGTCCCGACTTTC. Its translation is CASSLRTSLAGANVPTF. The full variable domain, in which reference TRBV7-2 and TRBJ2-6 provide the parts outside the CDR3, is GAGVSQSPSNKVTEKGKDVELRCDPISGHTALYWYRQSLGQGLEFLIYFQGNSAPDKSGLPSDRFSAERTGGSVSTLTIQRTQQEDSAVYLCASSLRTSLAGANVPTFGAGSRLTVL.

The chain joins TRBV7-2 to TRBJ2-2, with D possibly TRBD2 on 6 matching bases. Germline-derived CDR1 and CDR2 are SGHTA and FQGNSA. The CDR3 length is 14 residues. Between the trimmed V and J ends, which lost 6 bases and 9 bases, there was a span of 17 bases. The CDR3 sequence: CASSSGLANRELFF. In nucleotides, the CDR3 is TGTGCCAGCAGTTCGGGACTTGCTAACCGGGAGCTGTTTTTT.

Only a few counts were recorded for this clonotype. The chain employs TRBV6-5 and TRBJ2-7, with 7 bases lining up with TRBD2. The CDR3 extends over 16 amino acids. The V segment lost 2 bases and the J segment 5 bases; nucleotides outside the gene matches: 12. Germline lookup yields CDR1 MNHEY and CDR2 SVGAGI. CDR3 bases: TGTGCCAGCAGTTACCTGCCAGGCGGGAGTATCAACGAGCAGTACTTC. The encoded protein is CASSYLPGGSINEQYF.

This clonotype has a count of ten or more. The chain is built from TRBV2 and TRBJ1-1; the D is unclear. V was cut by 6 bases and J by 0 bases, with 8 bases left in between. Germline CDR1 is SNHLY and CDR2 is FYNNEI. The length of the CDR3 is 13 residues. CDR3 protein: CASRELMNTEAFF. The CDR3 region has the DNA TGTGCCAGCAGGGAGCTCATGAACACTGAAGCTTTCTTT.

This clonotype was seen more than once but under ten times. This sequence joins TRBV14 and TRBJ2-3; 8 bases fit TRBD1. This CDR3 has 13 residues. The V and J ends lost 5 bases and 8 bases, in that order; junction bases with no gene match: 6. Germline V gene data show CDR1 as SGHDN and CDR2 as FVKESK. The CDR3 is CASSSTGGGTQYF. The CDR3 nucleotides read TGTGCCAGCAGCTCAACAGGGGGAGGTACGCAGTATTTT.

The rearrangement links TRBV20-1 to TRBJ2-5; no clear D gene. The CDR3 is 11 amino acids. CDR1 DFQATT and CDR2 SNEGSKA come from the germline V gene (reference sequence). Trimming shortened V by 4 bases and J by 4 bases, and 7 bases separated the two germline ends. In nucleotides, the CDR3 is TGCAGTGCTACCGACCCAGAGACCCAGTACTTC. It translates to CSATDPETQYF.

This clonotype was found a few times. The chain combines TRBV2 with TRBJ1-4; TRBD1 agrees at 11 bases. The trim removed 6 bases at V and 7 bases at J, leaving 10 bases unmatched. The CDR3 runs 16 residues. In germline, CDR1 is SNHLY, CDR2 FYNNEI. The CDR3 sequence is CASRDFAGTGGEKLFF. CDR3 in DNA: TGTGCCAGCAGGGACTTCGCCGGGACAGGGGGTGAAAAACTGTTTTTT.

This clonotype was observed many times. The CDR3 here is CASSSTGLASSQYF. In DNA, the CDR3 is TGTGCCAGCAGTTCCACGGGACTAGCGAGCTCCCAGTACTTC. This chain joins TRBV27 and TRBJ2-5; TRBD2 agrees at 10 bases. The CDR3 sequence is 14 residues long. Germline V gene data show CDR1 as MNHEY and CDR2 as SMNVEV (reference sequence). The trim removed 4 bases at V and 9 bases at J, leaving 8 bases unmatched.

This clonotype was seen more than once but under ten times. Here the CDR3 DNA reads TGTGCCAGCAGTTTAAGGGCCCTCTACGAGCAGTACTTC. Translated, it gives CASSLRALYEQYF. This sequence joins TRBV27 and TRBJ2-7; D not certain. This CDR3 has 13 amino acids. Germline lookup yields CDR1 MNHEY and CDR2 SMNVEV (reference sequence). V was pared by 2 bases and J by 3 bases, with 8 bases between.

With respect to this clonotype: A junction end diverges from the germline sequence, so it may reflect a read error. V and J are TRBV28 and TRBJ2-6, with 11 bases lining up with TRBD2. This CDR3 has 17 amino acids. Germline assignment: CDR1 MDHEN and CDR2 SYDVKM. The CDR3 reads CASSTGTSGSGANVPTF. The CDR3 nucleotides are TGTGCCAGCAGTACCGGGACTAGCGGCTCTGGGGCCAACGTCCCGACTTTC.

In this sample, this clonotype turned up many times. The chain is built from TRBV28 and TRBJ1-5; D unclear. Looked up from germline, CDR1 is MDHEN and CDR2 is SYDVKM. V was shortened by 8 bases and J by 6 bases, with 8 bases between the two germline ends. CDR3 length: 11 residues. In nucleotides, the CDR3 is TGTGCCAGCTCAGGCGCTCAGCCCCAGCATTTT. It specifies CASSGAQPQHF.

This clonotype appeared many times. This chain connects TRBV20-1 to TRBJ1-1; 8 bases match TRBD1. The ends lost 8 bases at V and 5 bases at J; junction bases unmatched: 7. Germline V gene lookup returns CDR1 DFQATT and CDR2 SNEGSKA (reference sequence). The CDR3 spans 12 residues. CDR3 region: CSRQGARTEAFF. The CDR3 DNA reads as TGCAGTCGTCAGGGGGCGCGAACTGAAGCTTTCTTT.

This clonotype was counted ten times or more. The chain joins TRBV28 to TRBJ2-1; a weak D match, TRBD2 (6 bases). This CDR3 is 13 amino acids long. Germline-derived CDR1 and CDR2 are MDHEN and SYDVKM. The V and J ends lost 6 bases and 8 bases respectively, with 14 bases between them. Written as DNA, the CDR3 is TGTGCCAGCAGAACGACTAGTCCCCATGAGCAGTTCTTC. This encodes CASRTTSPHEQFF.

Many counts were recorded for this clonotype. The V call is TRBV7-2, the J call TRBJ2-1; 7 bases are a match to TRBD1. The CDR3 is 16 residues long. Germline loops: CDR1 SGHTA, CDR2 FQGNSA. V was clipped by 4 bases and J by 4 bases; unmatched bases: 10. This CDR3 is CASSYATGRMYNEQFF. Written as DNA, the CDR3 is TGTGCCAGCAGCTACGCGACAGGGCGAATGTACAATGAGCAGTTCTTC. The full variable domain, rest sourced from reference TRBV7-2 and TRBJ2-1, is GAGVSQSPSNKVTEKGKDVELRCDPISGHTALYWYRQSLGQGLEFLIYFQGNSAPDKSGLPSDRFSAERTGGSVSTLTIQRTQQEDSAVYLCASSYATGRMYNEQFFGPGTRLTVL.

Many counts were recorded for this clonotype. The V call is TRBV30, the J call TRBJ1-2; D not certain. The CDR3 is 12 amino acids. The germline V and J ends were trimmed by 3 bases and 8 bases, with 13 bases remaining between them. In germline, CDR1 is GTSNPN, CDR2 SVGIG (reference sequence). The CDR3 loop is CAWSTTAGGYTF. As DNA, the CDR3 is TGTGCCTGGAGCACAACAGCGGGGGGCTACACCTTC.

In its sample, this clonotype was seen many times. The chain carries TRBV20-1 and TRBJ1-1; 7 nucleotides match TRBD1. The CDR3 runs to 13 residues. The germline V gene encodes CDR1 DFQATT and CDR2 SNEGSKA (reference sequence). J gave up 6 bases and V 6 bases, and 10 bases lay outside the gene matches. The CDR3: CSAQEGAVAEAFF. The CDR3, as DNA: TGCAGTGCCCAGGAGGGGGCGGTCGCTGAAGCTTTCTTT.

This clonotype was counted many times. The rearrangement links TRBV12-3 or TRBV12-4 to TRBJ2-1; TRBD2 matches at 8 bases. This CDR3 is built from 17 residues. V shed 4 bases, J shed 3 bases, and the junction held 11 bases outside the gene matches. The CDR3 DNA follows: TGTGCCAGCAGTTCGTCTTGGGAGCGGGAGAGCTACAATGAGCAGTTCTTC. As protein: CASSSSWERESYNEQFF.